This T cell receptor (beta chain) is drawn from a study of blood T cell dynamics during melanoma immunotherapy. Background on the study: First-line therapy was either pembrolizumab or nivolumab with ipilimumab for metastatic melanoma. Study-level points and caveats: Clones driving repertoire changes may be melanoma-specific or general immune activation.

Noted time point: week 3, after first cycle of checkpoint inhibitor. The CDR3 has 16 residues. V shed 2 bases and J 5 bases; nucleotides not matched to a gene: 9. Looked up from germline, CDR1 is LGHNA and CDR2 is YNFKEQ. Notes on this clone: What it binds is unknown.

Data came from immunoSEQ multiplex PCR; TCRdb stores just in-frame clones and leaves some out. The repertoire holds about 11,000 clones, roughly 80% seen once, with around 22% in the top ten. The sequences come from blood, collected from a patient treated with checkpoint blockade. The chain employs TRBV4-2 and TRBJ1-5, with 7 bases identical to TRBD1. This receptor was obtained from a human donor with melanoma. CDR3 in amino acids: CASSQSMTGPYQPQHF. The CDR3 DNA is TGTGCCAGCAGCCAATCTATGACAGGGCCCTATCAGCCCCAGCATTTT.